These 17 T cell receptor beta chains were all obtained from the same sample, sequenced in a study of T cells in Graves' hyperthyroidism and ophthalmopathy. The investigators amplified TCR beta CDR3 regions from RNA transcripts. The HTBI primer set drove a first-round RT-PCR of the TCR CDR3. TCRdb re-called the multiplex PCR reads through MiXCR, storing one row per CDR3 protein. The sample lists approximately 400,000 distinct CDR3 sequences; around 16% were seen once. Sequencing used blood. Receptors were obtained from a young woman with Graves' hyperthyroidism that later progressed to Graves' ophthalmopathy.

This clonotype was counted many times. V and J are TRBV3-1 and TRBJ1-2; 7 nucleotides line up with TRBD1. Per the germline V gene, CDR1 is LGHDT and CDR2 is YNNKEL (reference sequence). The CDR3 loop spans 14 amino acids. Trimming took 3 bases from V and 5 from J; bases not matched to a gene: 6. CDR3 DNA sequence: TGTGCCAGCAGCCATCACGACAGGGCTTATGGCTACACCTTC. Protein: CASSHHDRAYGYTF.

This clonotype was seen many times. The chain couples TRBV7-2 to TRBJ2-7, with 11 bases lining up with TRBD2. V was pared by 6 bases and J by 3 bases, with 1 base of the junction left unmatched. This CDR3 has 13 amino acids. The germline CDR1 and CDR2 sequences are SGHTA and FQGNSA. The CDR3 protein is CASRLAGDYEQYF. The DNA of the CDR3 is TGTGCCAGCAGACTAGCGGGGGACTACGAGCAGTACTTC.

This clonotype was picked up many times. This chain links TRBV3-1 with TRBJ2-1; a weak D match, TRBD2 (6 bases). With 2 bases removed from V and 5 bases from J, the gap between germline ends came to 22 bases. Germline CDR1 and CDR2: LGHDT and YNNKEL (reference sequence). This CDR3 region has 18 residues. The DNA of the CDR3 is TGTGCCAGCAGCCAATATTGGGTAGCAAGCGGGCCGGACAATGAGCAGTTCTTC. Translation gives CASSQYWVASGPDNEQFF.

J is TRBJ2-2 and V is TRBV29-1, with D unclear. Germline CDR1 is SQVTM and CDR2 is ANQGSEA. Trimming left V 4 bases short and J 7 bases short, with 10 bases between. This CDR3 has 12 residues. The CDR3 region has the DNA TGCAGCGTTGGTCCTACCGGCGGGGAGCTGTTTTTT. Protein sequence: CSVGPTGGELFF.

This clonotype was seen only a few times. This chain links TRBV5-5 with TRBJ1-1; D gene uncertain. The CDR3 spans 14 residues. From germline, CDR1 is SGHKS and CDR2 YYEKEE (reference sequence). With 4 bases removed from V and 1 base from J, the gap between germline ends came to 11 bases. In nucleotides, the CDR3 is TGTGCCAGCAGCATTACTCAACGGAACACTGAAGCTTTCTTT. Protein sequence: CASSITQRNTEAFF. The full variable domain, with the rest looked up from reference TRBV5-5 and TRBJ1-1, is DAGVTQSPTHLIKTRGQQVTLRCSPISGHKSVSWYQQVLGQGPQFIFQYYEKEERGRGNFPDRFSARQFPNYSSELNVNALLLGDSALYLCASSITQRNTEAFFGQGTRLTVV.

The CDR3 DNA is TGTGCCAGCAGCATAAAAGGACTAGCTTTATGGCAGTTCTTC. Protein: CASSIKGLALWQFF. The chain carries TRBV5-4 and TRBJ2-1; 8 bases agree with TRBD2. Trimming cost V 4 bases and J 12 bases; bases outside gene matches: 12. The CDR3 consists of 14 residues. The germline V gene encodes CDR1 SGHNT and CDR2 YYREEE (reference sequence).

This chain uses TRBV28 with TRBJ2-5; 11 positions match TRBD1. In germline, CDR1 is MDHEN, CDR2 SYDVKM. The CDR3 runs 14 residues. Trimming took 6 bases from V and 5 from J; bases not matched to a gene: 5. The CDR3 reads CASSSDRGLETQYF. The CDR3 bases are TGTGCCAGCAGCTCGGACAGGGGGCTGGAGACCCAGTACTTC. Full variable domain (outside the CDR3, taken from reference TRBV28 and TRBJ2-5): DVKVTQSSRYLVKRTGEKVFLECVQDMDHENMFWYRQDPGLGLRLIYFSYDVKMKEKGDIPEGYSVSREKKERFSLILESASTNQTSMYLCASSSDRGLETQYFGPGTRLLVL.

This clonotype was recorded at least ten times. V gene TRBV28 combines with J gene TRBJ1-5; D ambiguous. This CDR3 has 15 amino acids. The germline V and J ends were trimmed by 3 bases and 6 bases, with 15 bases remaining between them. Per germline, CDR1 MDHEN and CDR2 SYDVKM. This CDR3 reads CASSLETVFGQPQHF. The CDR3, as DNA: TGTGCCAGCAGTTTGGAAACAGTATTTGGTCAGCCCCAGCATTTT. Supplemented by reference TRBV28 and TRBJ1-5, the full variable domain reads DVKVTQSSRYLVKRTGEKVFLECVQDMDHENMFWYRQDPGLGLRLIYFSYDVKMKEKGDIPEGYSVSREKKERFSLILESASTNQTSMYLCASSLETVFGQPQHFGDGTRLSIL.

This clonotype occurred a few times. The chain has TRBV7-8 and TRBJ1-1; D not resolved. V was trimmed by 5 bases and J by 0 bases, leaving 22 bases between them. In germline, CDR1 is SGHVS, CDR2 FQNEAQ. The CDR3 covers 18 residues. The CDR3 spells CASSPMRPGEDVNTEAFF. Here the CDR3 DNA reads TGTGCCAGCAGCCCCATGAGGCCCGGAGAGGATGTGAACACTGAAGCTTTCTTT.

Many counts were recorded for this clonotype. The CDR3 nucleotides are TGTGCCAGCAGCCCTAGGACGGGACAGCGGAACACTGAAGCTTTCTTT. Encoded protein: CASSPRTGQRNTEAFF. The V call is TRBV13, the J call TRBJ1-1; TRBD1 matches at 7 bases. Losses at the gene ends were 5 bases for V and 1 base for J; bases not matched to a gene: 10. The CDR3 covers 16 residues. From germline, CDR1 is PRHDT and CDR2 FYEKMQ (reference sequence).

Only a few counts were recorded for this clonotype. A much larger clone sits a single nucleotide away, making a read error possible. As DNA, the CDR3 is TGTGCCAGCAGGGGTTCGGGCAATCAGCCCCGGCATTTT. Its translation is CASRGSGNQPRHF. The chain links TRBV27 to TRBJ1-5; no firm D call. This CDR3 is 13 amino acids long. Germline CDR1 and CDR2: MNHEY and SMNVEV (reference sequence).

This clonotype was observed at least ten times. The V gene is TRBV6-5, the J gene TRBJ2-5; D is unclear. The germline CDR1 and CDR2 sequences are MNHEY and SVGAGI. The germline V and J ends were trimmed by 2 bases and 0 bases, with 7 bases remaining between them. The CDR3 runs to 14 residues. CDR3 in amino acids: CASSYRANQETQYF. The CDR3 bases are TGTGCCAGCAGTTACCGGGCAAACCAAGAGACCCAGTACTTC.

The chain employs TRBV13 and TRBJ1-4, with 8 bases that match TRBD1. Trimming cost V 5 bases and J 7 bases; bases outside gene matches: 6. CDR1 PRHDT and CDR2 FYEKMQ come from the germline V gene (reference sequence). The CDR3 length is 14 residues. The CDR3 protein is CASSARTGSEKLFF. The CDR3 DNA is TGTGCCAGCAGCGCCAGGACAGGGAGTGAAAAACTGTTTTTT.

This clonotype was counted ten times or more. This sequence joins TRBV6-2 or TRBV6-3 and TRBJ1-1; a possible D gene is TRBD1 (5 bases). The CDR3 has 12 amino acids. Trimming pared 3 bases from V and 6 bases from J, leaving 8 bases between. The V gene's germline CDR1 is MNHEY and CDR2 SVGEGT. Written as DNA, the CDR3 is TGTGCCAGCAGTTATAGGGGAGCTGAAGCTTTCTTT. Translation: CASSYRGAEAFF.

This clonotype was picked up many times. V and J are TRBV2 and TRBJ1-6, with D tentatively TRBD1 (6 bases). V shed 1 base and J shed 5 bases, with 12 bases lying between them. CDR3 length equals 16 residues. CDR1 and CDR2 from the germline V gene are SNHLY and FYNNEI. CDR3 residues: CASSEDQGINNSPLHF. DNA for the CDR3: TGTGCCAGCAGTGAAGATCAGGGGATTAATAATTCACCCCTCCACTTT.

This clonotype showed up just a few times. The V call is TRBV30, the J call TRBJ2-5, with D uncertain. CDR1 is GTSNPN, CDR2 SVGIG, per germline (reference sequence). V was clipped by 2 bases and J by 4 bases, with 14 bases between them. This CDR3 region has 14 residues. The CDR3 here is CAWSNGVVRETQYF. CDR3 in DNA: TGTGCCTGGAGTAATGGCGTAGTCCGAGAGACCCAGTACTTC.

The gene calls are TRBV19 and TRBJ2-1, with D tentatively TRBD1 (6 bases). This CDR3 comprises 16 residues. Between the trimmed V and J ends, which lost 0 bases and 3 bases, there was a span of 12 bases. Germline CDR1 LNHDA, CDR2 SQIVND (reference sequence). The CDR3 DNA reads TGTGCCAGTAGTATAGATCAGTCAGGGGTCTACAATGAGCAGTTCTTC. Translating it yields CASSIDQSGVYNEQFF.